Presented here are 28 T cell receptor beta chains from one specimen sequenced in a study of blood T cell repertoires in COVID-19. Generated by immunoSEQ multiplex PCR, the TCRdb table keeps only in-frame clones and is missing some. The sample gives more than 300,000 clones, 90% to 95% of which show up once; around 4.2% is in the top ten. Sequenced material: PBMCs or T cells enriched from blood (not recorded which). The receptors here all came from a woman aged 30 to 39 who had been exposed to COVID-19.

The V and J genes are TRBV5-1 and TRBJ1-3; D unclear. The CDR3 totals 16 residues. Germline V lookup: CDR1 SGHRS, CDR2 YFSETQ. V was shortened by 1 base and J by 4 bases, with 15 bases between the two germline ends. In DNA form, the CDR3 reads TGCGCCAGCAGCTTGTTTACGGGTCTAGTGGGAAACACCATATATTTT. This gives the protein CASSLFTGLVGNTIYF.

The rearrangement joins TRBV4-2 to TRBJ1-2, with 7 bases that match TRBD1. V was pared by 2 bases and J by 4 bases, with 4 bases of the junction left unmatched. This CDR3 has 14 residues. In germline, CDR1 is LGHNA, CDR2 YNFKEQ. The CDR3 DNA sequence: TGTGCCAGCAGCCAACCGGAGGGGGCCTATGGCTACACCTTC. Its translation is CASSQPEGAYGYTF.

The chain has TRBV5-1 and TRBJ2-2, with D perhaps TRBD2 (7 bases). V dropped 4 bases and J dropped 4 bases, with 20 bases sitting between them. CDR1 is SGHRS, CDR2 YFSETQ, per germline. The CDR3 is made up of 17 amino acids. The CDR3 coding sequence is TGCGCCAGCAGCCCCGACACGGGGGGCGCGACCACCGGGGAGCTGTTTTTT. Translating gives CASSPDTGGATTGELFF.

The chain recombines TRBV15 with TRBJ1-1; TRBD1 aligns across 7 bases. Per germline, CDR1 LNHNV and CDR2 YYDKDF (reference sequence). The CDR3 has 16 amino acids. After removal of 4 bases from V and 2 bases from J, the junction contained 10 bases not matched to a gene. CDR3 amino acids: CATSIGDSWVNTEAFF. The DNA of the CDR3 is TGTGCCACCAGCATTGGGGACAGTTGGGTTAACACTGAAGCTTTCTTT.

V and J are TRBV5-1 and TRBJ1-2; D possibly corresponds to TRBD1 (5 bases). Trimming cost V 0 bases and J 2 bases, with 8 bases left between them. This CDR3 is 14 amino acids long. Germline V gene sequence: CDR1 SGHRS, CDR2 YFSETQ. The CDR3 spells CASSLVGGNYGYTF. In DNA form, the CDR3 reads TGCGCCAGCAGCTTGGTGGGGGGAAACTATGGCTACACCTTC.

This clone occurred a few times. The genes are TRBV5-1 and TRBJ2-5, with a possible D match to TRBD1 (5 bases). V dropped 2 bases and J dropped 3 bases, with 11 bases sitting between them. Germline CDR1 and CDR2: SGHRS and YFSETQ. This CDR3 spans 14 amino acids. In DNA form, the CDR3 reads TGCGCCAGCAGCTTTACAGGCAAGGAAGAGACCCAGTACTTC. Translating it yields CASSFTGKEETQYF.

The J gene is TRBJ1-2, the V gene TRBV27, with D perhaps TRBD1 (6 bases). Germline V gene sequence: CDR1 MNHEY, CDR2 SMNVEV (reference sequence). The V end was cut by 7 bases, the J end by 1 base, with 7 bases between. This CDR3 is built from 12 residues. The CDR3 loop is CASKQGNYGYTF. The DNA of the CDR3 is TGTGCCAGCAAACAGGGTAACTATGGCTACACCTTC.

CDR3 nucleotides: TGTGCCAGCAGCGCCGAGGGACAGGTTTATCAGCCCCAGCATTTT. As protein: CASSAEGQVYQPQHF. The chain links TRBV7-2 to TRBJ1-5; 8 bases fit TRBD1. The CDR3 spans 15 residues. From germline, CDR1 is SGHTA and CDR2 FQGNSA. The J segment lost 5 bases and the V segment lost 5 bases, leaving 8 bases of the junction unmatched.

The chain couples TRBV20-1 to TRBJ1-1, with D maybe TRBD1 (6 bases). The CDR3 has 11 residues. CDR1 and CDR2 (germline): DFQATT, SNEGSKA (reference sequence). CDR3 sequence: CRHREGTEAFF. The CDR3 bases are TGCAGGCACAGGGAGGGCACTGAAGCTTTCTTT.

The rearrangement uses TRBV9 and TRBJ1-6, with D tentatively TRBD1 (5 bases). Germline V CDR1 and CDR2: SGDLS, YYNGEE. This CDR3 is 14 amino acids long. The ends were cut back, 5 bases at V and 7 bases at J, with 13 bases in the middle. The CDR3 protein is CASRTGFQNSPLHF. CDR3 nucleotide sequence: TGTGCCAGCAGAACAGGTTTTCAGAATTCACCCCTCCACTTT.

The chain has TRBV7-8 and TRBJ1-5; 7 bases fit TRBD1. The J segment lost 4 bases and the V segment lost 3 bases, leaving 6 bases of the junction unmatched. The germline CDR1 and CDR2 sequences are SGHVS and FQNEAQ. The length of the CDR3 is 15 residues. CDR3 sequence: CASSLEGQVNQPQHF. The CDR3 DNA sequence: TGTGCCAGCAGCTTGGAAGGACAGGTTAATCAGCCCCAGCATTTT.

The chain is built from TRBV5-1 and TRBJ1-3; TRBD1 matches 7 bases. The V and J ends lost 5 bases and 0 bases, in that order; junction bases with no gene match: 5. The germline V gene has CDR1 SGHRS and CDR2 YFSETQ. The CDR3 has 15 amino acids. The CDR3 sequence is CASRTTGSSGNTIYF. The DNA of the CDR3 is TGCGCCAGCAGGACGACAGGGAGCTCTGGAAACACCATATATTTT.

This clone was observed once. Here the CDR3 reads CASSLSPTQDYGYTF. In nucleotides, the CDR3 is TGCGCCAGCAGCTTGTCCCCGACTCAAGACTATGGCTACACCTTC. The chain employs TRBV5-1 and TRBJ1-2; D unclear. The CDR3 is 15 residues long. V was clipped by 1 base and J by 3 bases, with 13 bases between them. Germline V gives CDR1 SGHRS, CDR2 YFSETQ. Looking up the rest from reference TRBV5-1 and TRBJ1-2 gives the full variable domain: KAGVTQTPRYLIKTRGQQVTLSCSPISGHRSVSWYQQTPGQGLQFLFEYFSETQRNKGNFPGRFSGRQFSNSRSEMNVSTLELGDSALYLCASSLSPTQDYGYTFGSGTRLTVV.

This rearrangement joins TRBV27 to TRBJ2-7; D is perhaps TRBD1 (5 bases). The CDR3 extends over 14 amino acids. Germline V CDR1 and CDR2: MNHEY, SMNVEV (reference sequence). With 3 bases removed from V and 2 bases from J, the gap between germline ends came to 11 bases. The CDR3 spells CASSFKDTTYEQYF. The CDR3 DNA follows: TGTGCCAGCAGTTTTAAGGACACTACCTACGAGCAGTACTTC.

The chain carries TRBV5-6 and TRBJ2-3; a weak D match, TRBD1 (5 bases). The CDR3 length is 16 residues. Germline CDR1 SGHDT, CDR2 YYEEEE. Deletions cut 4 bases from V and 5 bases from J, with 20 bases between. The CDR3, as DNA: TGTGCCAGCAGCCCCACCCTCAGGGATTTCGGAGATACGCAGTATTTT. It translates to CASSPTLRDFGDTQYF.

The chain carries TRBV7-9 and TRBJ1-3; possible D gene TRBD1, 6 bases. The V gene lost 3 bases and the J gene lost 3 bases, with 15 bases spanning the gap. Per germline, CDR1 SEHNR and CDR2 FQNEAQ (reference sequence). This CDR3 spans 16 amino acids. The CDR3 sequence: CASSFMPGVGGNTIYF. The CDR3 nucleotides read TGTGCCAGCAGCTTCATGCCAGGGGTCGGTGGAAACACCATATATTTT. Using reference TRBV7-9 and TRBJ1-3 for the parts outside the CDR3, the full variable domain is DTGVSQNPRHKITKRGQNVTFRCDPISEHNRLYWYRQTLGQGPEFLTYFQNEAQLEKSRLLSDRFSAERPKGSFSTLEIQRTEQGDSAMYLCASSFMPGVGGNTIYFGEGSWLTVV.

The chain carries TRBV15 and TRBJ2-2; D is possibly TRBD1 (6 bases). This CDR3 is built from 20 residues. Trimming took 4 bases from V and 4 from J, leaving 28 bases between them. Per germline, CDR1 LNHNV and CDR2 YYDKDF (reference sequence). The CDR3 DNA is TGTGCCACCAGCAAACACCCCAAGGGTCAGGGGTGGCCAACCACCGGGGAGCTGTTTTTT. Amino acids: CATSKHPKGQGWPTTGELFF.

The chain combines TRBV12-3 or TRBV12-4 with TRBJ1-2; D not resolved. CDR3 length equals 11 residues. V was pared by 5 bases and J by 6 bases, with 7 bases between. In nucleotides, the CDR3 is TGTGCCAGCAGTCCCCTTGATGGCTACACCTTC. This codes for CASSPLDGYTF.

The chain joins TRBV6-1 to TRBJ1-1; D remains unclear. V was shortened by 0 bases and J by 7 bases, with 6 bases between the two germline ends. The CDR3 spans 12 residues. Germline V lookup: CDR1 MNHNS, CDR2 SASEGT. DNA of the CDR3: TGTGCCAGCAGTGAAGCGGAGATTGAAGCTTTCTTT. Encoded protein: CASSEAEIEAFF.

The chain recombines TRBV6-6 with TRBJ1-1; TRBD1 is a possible D gene (5 bases). This CDR3 is built from 15 residues. Germline CDR1 MNHNY, CDR2 SVGAGI (reference sequence). Trimming stripped 6 bases from V and 0 bases from J, with 14 bases between. CDR3 amino acids: CASREMGLMNTEAFF. The DNA of the CDR3 is TGTGCCAGCAGGGAAATGGGACTGATGAACACTGAAGCTTTCTTT.

The chain links TRBV10-1 to TRBJ1-1; D is possibly TRBD1 (5 bases). CDR3 length equals 15 residues. Germline-derived CDR1 and CDR2 are WNHNN and SYGVQD (reference sequence). V lost 0 bases, J lost 1 base, and 9 bases lay in between. CDR3 nucleotides: TGCGCCAGCAGTGAGTCGACAGTAAAGAACACTGAAGCTTTCTTT. Protein sequence: CASSESTVKNTEAFF.

This clone was recorded only once. The genes are TRBV19 and TRBJ2-1, with 10 positions matching TRBD1. CDR1 and CDR2 (germline): LNHDA, SQIVND (reference sequence). Trimming at V came to 5 bases and at J to 6 bases, leaving 4 bases not matched to a gene. There are 14 residues in the CDR3. The CDR3 DNA reads as TGTGCCAGTAGTGACAGGGGGCGACGCAATGAGCAGTTCTTC. This gives the protein CASSDRGRRNEQFF.

The chain combines TRBV11-3 with TRBJ1-2, with 12 bases that match TRBD1. CDR3 size: 17 residues. Germline trimming cut 6 bases from V and 7 bases from J; bases unmatched to any gene: 15. CDR1 is SGHNT and CDR2 is YENEEA in the germline V gene. CDR3 sequence reads: CASSPHPGTGGFGGYTF. For the CDR3, the DNA is TGTGCCAGCAGTCCTCACCCCGGGACAGGGGGCTTTGGTGGCTACACCTTC.

The rearrangement joins TRBV2 to TRBJ2-2, with D possibly matching TRBD1 (6 bases). The V gene lost 6 bases and the J gene lost 5 bases, with 13 bases spanning the gap. The length of the CDR3 is 14 residues. Germline CDR1 and CDR2: SNHLY and FYNNEI. In DNA, the CDR3 is TGTGCCAGCAGACAGGGACATCAAACCGGGGAGCTGTTTTTT. This sequence encodes CASRQGHQTGELFF.

The chain is built from TRBV30 and TRBJ2-3, with a tentative D call TRBD2 (7 bases). The CDR3 runs 15 residues. Trimming removed 2 bases at V and 1 base at J, with 13 bases between. In germline, CDR1 is GTSNPN, CDR2 SVGIG (reference sequence). CDR3 bases: TGTGCCTGGAGTACGGGGGGCAAAGGCACAGATACGCAGTATTTT. This codes for CAWSTGGKGTDTQYF.

This chain links TRBV28 with TRBJ1-5; perhaps TRBD1 as D (5 bases). Germline loops: CDR1 MDHEN, CDR2 SYDVKM. CDR3 length equals 16 residues. V gave up 7 bases and J gave up 0 bases, with 16 bases separating them. This CDR3 is CASNPRDFYSNQPQHF. CDR3 bases: TGTGCCAGCAATCCCCGGGACTTCTATAGCAATCAGCCCCAGCATTTT.

V is TRBV6-1 and J is TRBJ2-3; 8 nucleotides align to TRBD1. J lost 0 bases, V lost 1 base, and 12 bases had no gene match. The germline V gene encodes CDR1 MNHNS and CDR2 SASEGT. The CDR3 has 19 residues. The CDR3 nucleotides are TGTGCCAGCAGTGAAGATGGGGTACAGGGGGTATACAGCACAGATACGCAGTATTTT. Translated: CASSEDGVQGVYSTDTQYF.

This clone appeared a few times. The J gene is TRBJ2-2, the V gene TRBV7-3; 13 bases fit TRBD2. V lost 5 bases and J lost 8; bases outside the gene matches: 8. The CDR3 contains 16 residues. CDR1 is SGHTA and CDR2 is FQGTGA in the germline V gene. For the CDR3, the DNA is TGTGCCAGCAGCCCGACCGGGACTAGCGGGGTTGGGGAGCTGTTTTTT. Its translation is CASSPTGTSGVGELFF.